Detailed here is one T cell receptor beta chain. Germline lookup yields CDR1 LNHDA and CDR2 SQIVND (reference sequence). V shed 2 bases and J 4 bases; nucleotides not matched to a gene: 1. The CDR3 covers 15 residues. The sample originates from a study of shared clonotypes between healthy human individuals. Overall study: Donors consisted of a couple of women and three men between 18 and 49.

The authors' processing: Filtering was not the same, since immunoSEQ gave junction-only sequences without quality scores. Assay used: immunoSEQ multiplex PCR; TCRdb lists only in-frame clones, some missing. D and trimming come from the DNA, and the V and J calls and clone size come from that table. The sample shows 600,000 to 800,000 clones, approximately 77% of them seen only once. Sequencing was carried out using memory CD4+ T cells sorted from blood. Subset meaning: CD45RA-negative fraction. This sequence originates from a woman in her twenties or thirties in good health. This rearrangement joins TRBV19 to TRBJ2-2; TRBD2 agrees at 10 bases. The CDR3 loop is CASSITSGVTGELFF. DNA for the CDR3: TGTGCCAGTAGTATAACTAGCGGGGTCACCGGGGAGCTGTTTTTT.